This TCR beta chain was sequenced for a study of tumor-infiltrating lymphocytes in localized non-small cell lung cancer. Worth noting for this clone: The antigen remains undetermined.

Overall study findings and caveats: T-cell fraction did not differ between immunotypes IM1 and IM2. Tumor T-cell fraction from TCR sequencing was not associated with recurrence-free survival (p = 0.61). TCR sequencing covered a subset of patients with enough tissue.

Sequencing used immunoSEQ multiplex PCR; TCRdb keeps in-frame clones, though not all of them. This table holds 9,500 to 14,000 clones, roughly 84% found once. Trimming stripped 1 base from V and 2 bases from J, with 12 bases between. The CDR3 loop spans 16 amino acids. The V gene's germline CDR1 is SGHTA and CDR2 FQGNSA. The sequenced sample consisted of lung tumor tissue. This sequence originates from a human donor with non-small cell lung cancer. The chain employs TRBV7-2 and TRBJ1-5; D might be TRBD1 (5 bases). Here the CDR3 reads CASSLERGVGNQPQHF. The CDR3 DNA reads TGTGCCAGCAGCTTAGAAAGGGGAGTGGGCAATCAGCCCCAGCATTTT.